These 2 T cell receptor beta chains originate from one sample sequenced in a study of blood T cell repertoires in COVID-19 (dated by TCRdb to the early 2020s). The receptor library was made with the immunoSEQ multiplex PCR assay. Imported from immuneACCESS, the table was reduced by TCRdb to in-frame sequences with V and J called. These copies leave out some clones; in studies compared against another copy, an unresolved V gene accounts for under half, and the cause of the remainder is not known. For this sample the table gives 360,000 or so clones, of which roughly 87% were detected only once. The ten top clones hold 3% of the sample. The material sequenced was PBMCs or T cells enriched from blood (not recorded which). These receptors were collected from a woman in her twenties or thirties who had recovered from COVID-19.

The chain employs TRBV7-3 and TRBJ2-1, with 9 positions matching TRBD2. The CDR3 runs to 16 residues. The ends lost 5 bases at V and 2 bases at J; junction bases unmatched: 7. The germline gives CDR1 SGHTA, CDR2 FQGTGA. CDR3 sequence reads: CASSHSGGLTYNEQFF. CDR3 nucleotides: TGTGCCAGCAGCCATAGCGGGGGCCTTACCTACAATGAGCAGTTCTTC.

In DNA form, the CDR3 reads TGTGCCAGTAGTACAACAGGGGCAGGTGAAAAACTGTTTTTT. Translation: CASSTTGAGEKLFF. The J gene is TRBJ1-4, the V gene TRBV19, with TRBD1 matching 7 bases. CDR1 and CDR2 (germline): LNHDA, SQIVND (reference sequence). This CDR3 region has 14 residues. V shed 4 bases, J shed 7 bases, and the junction held 6 bases outside the gene matches.